This TCR beta chain is from a study of blood T cells in healthy people across ages. A remark on this clonotype: No antigen is known for it.

Then a second PCR, running roughly 7 to 11 cycles, was carried out with a sample-barcoded 5' primer and a J-beta primer mix. TCRdb analysed the 5' RACE reads with MiXCR anew, one entry per CDR3 protein. In the table there are 780,000 or so distinct CDR3 sequences, 56% of which are singletons. The junction had 6 bases not matched to a gene; V was cut back by 4 bases and J by 0 bases. Germline CDR1 and CDR2: SGHRS and YFSETQ. This CDR3 region has 16 residues. The study's findings and limits: Age advanced and TCR beta diversity per million T cells fell, roughly linearly. Strong correlation linked observed beta diversity and percent naive T cells.

The clonotype was recovered from a man aged 35-49 years in good health. The sample taken for sequencing was blood. V gene TRBV5-1 combines with J gene TRBJ2-3, with TRBD1 identical over 9 bases. The CDR3 protein is CASSPGTGSSTDTQYF. As DNA, the CDR3 is TGCGCCAGCAGCCCGGGGACAGGGTCTAGCACAGATACGCAGTATTTT.